The clone carrying this TCR beta chain came up many times. These data come from a study of T cells in Graves' hyperthyroidism and ophthalmopathy. Overall study: Staff took peripheral blood when the initial diagnosis was made, before any treatment began.

RNA transcripts gave rise to amplified TCR beta CDR3 regions. The HTBI primer set drove a first-round RT-PCR of the TCR CDR3. MiXCR, run by TCRdb on the multiplex PCR reads, gives a single entry per CDR3 protein. The sample lists over 700,000 distinct CDR3 sequences, about 19% seen once, with over 15% in the top ten. Sequenced: blood. This TCR came from a woman in her forties or fifties with Graves' hyperthyroidism that later progressed to Graves' ophthalmopathy.

The CDR3 bases are TGTGCCAGCACGGCGGGAGGATTGAACACTGAAGCTTTCTTT. Translated: CASTAGGLNTEAFF. This sequence joins TRBV27 and TRBJ1-1; D ambiguous. V lost 7 bases to trimming and J lost 0 bases, with 12 bases between them. The germline gives CDR1 MNHEY, CDR2 SMNVEV (reference sequence). The CDR3 contains 14 residues.